This T cell receptor (beta chain) was identified in a study of blood T cell repertoires in COVID-19. As for the study in general: The United States, Italy and Spain were the sources of the acute and convalescent COVID-19 samples. PBMCs, B-cell-depleted T cells, or T cells were the source of the cDNA or gDNA that made up the material.

In germline, CDR1 is MNHEY, CDR2 SVGAGI. With V trimmed by 0 bases and J by 7 bases, 4 bases remained unmatched. The CDR3 has 14 amino acids. As handled by the study authors: The assay estimated nucleated cells by amplifying reference gene primers. The method was immunoSEQ multiplex PCR; TCRdb's version includes in-frame clones alone and lacks a portion of them. V, J and clone size derive from that table, while D and trimming were established from the DNA sequence. Of 210,000 or so clones listed, 80% to 90% are singletons. The receptor's source is a man aged 45 to 65 with acute or convalescent COVID-19. Sequenced: peripheral blood. The rearrangement uses TRBV6-5 and TRBJ1-2; 8 nucleotides align to TRBD1. The CDR3 loop reads CASSYSDRGSGYTF. The CDR3 coding sequence is TGTGCCAGCAGTTACTCTGACAGGGGATCTGGCTACACCTTC.